The rows below give T cell receptor beta chains drawn from one sample of a study of T-cell memory formation after mild COVID-19. TCRdb reprocessed the 5' RACE reads with MiXCR, giving one entry per CDR3 protein. The sample consists of over 500,000 distinct CDR3 sequences, 17% of them appearing once. Sequencing was carried out using PBMCs or a T cell subset sorted from them (not recorded which). All receptors derive from an adult woman who had mild COVID-19 (a few samples of this study predate the infection). Cell type and time point are not known. CDR3s include the opening cysteine and the closing phenylalanine or tryptophan. A D gene is named only where the DNA matches it firmly. A clone size is listed for some rows: how often the clone was seen (once, few, many), or a class if it is expanded.

j_call	d_call	v_call	clone_size	cdr3_nt	cdr3_aa
TRBJ1-1	-	TRBV5-8	-	TGTGCCAGCAGCTTGGATGCGGGGGTGCTCACTGAAGCTTTCTTT	CASSLDAGVLTEAFF
TRBJ2-1	-	TRBV30	few	TGTGCCTGGAATAGTGGTGTCTACAATGAGCAGTTCTTC	CAWNSGVYNEQFF
TRBJ2-7	-	TRBV20-1	-	TGCAGTGCTAGAGACAGGGGGGGTTTTAGTTACGAGCAGTACTTC	CSARDRGGFSYEQYF
TRBJ1-5	TRBD1	TRBV12-3/TRBV12-4	once	TGTGCCAGCAGTTTGCTACAGGGGGCTCGCAATCAGCCCCAGCATTTT	CASSLLQGARNQPQHF
TRBJ1-1	-	TRBV5-4	few	TGTGCCAGCAGCCGCAACAGTGAAGCTTTCTTT	CASSRNSEAFF
TRBJ1-1	-	TRBV9	-	TGTGCCAGCAGCGTCCGGGGTGAGAGGGACACTGAAGCTTTCTTT	CASSVRGERDTEAFF
TRBJ2-7	TRBD1	TRBV27	few	TGTGCCAGCAGTTTCGGACAGGGTAGTTCGGAGGAGCAGTACTTC	CASSFGQGSSEEQYF
TRBJ2-1	TRBD2	TRBV9	-	TGTGCCAGCAGCGCCGGACTAGCGGGAACAATAGGTGAGCAGTTCTTC	CASSAGLAGTIGEQFF
TRBJ2-1	-	TRBV12-3/TRBV12-4	few	TGTGCCAGCAGTTCGTCCTACGATGAGCAGTTCTTC	CASSSSYDEQFF
TRBJ2-1	TRBD2	TRBV6-5	few	TGTGCCAGCAGTTACTCGACTAGCGGGAACAACAATGAGCAGTTCTTC	CASSYSTSGNNNEQFF
TRBJ1-2	-	TRBV4-3	-	TGCGCCAGCAGCCAAGGGGTTACCTATGGCTACACCTTC	CASSQGVTYGYTF
TRBJ2-5	TRBD2	TRBV20-1	-	TGCAGTGCTAGGGGGACTAGCGCCACGGAGACCCAGTACTTC	CSARGTSATETQYF
TRBJ1-5	-	TRBV12-3/TRBV12-4	few	TGTGCCAGCAGTCGCTCAGGGGAACGAAATCAGCCCCAGCATTTT	CASSRSGERNQPQHF
TRBJ2-3	-	TRBV24-1	few	TGTGCCACCAGTGATTTGTGGCTCACAGATACGCAGTATTTT	CATSDLWLTDTQYF
TRBJ1-1	-	TRBV5-4	-	TGTGCCAGCTTCCGAGCGGGATTCAGGGCTTTCTTT	CASFRAGFRAFF
TRBJ2-1	-	TRBV12-3/TRBV12-4	few	TGTGCCAGCAGTTTAAGGCTGGGACGGACTGATGAGCAGTTCTTC	CASSLRLGRTDEQFF
TRBJ2-1	TRBD2	TRBV7-3	few	TGTGCCAGCAGTAGGGCGGGGGGTCACAATGAGCAGTTCTTC	CASSRAGGHNEQFF
TRBJ2-4	-	TRBV12-3/TRBV12-4	-	TGTGCCAGCAGTTCCCCTCTGACAGAAAACATTCAGTACTTC	CASSSPLTENIQYF
TRBJ1-6	-	TRBV5-1	-	TGCGCCAGCAGCTTGATTGCGGCGGGCTATAATTCACCCCTCCACTTT	CASSLIAAGYNSPLHF
TRBJ2-3	-	TRBV24-1	few	TGTGCCACCAGTGATTTGCGACAAGACACAGATACGCAGTATTTT	CATSDLRQDTDTQYF
TRBJ2-5	TRBD2	TRBV9	few	TGTGCCAGCAGCGCGGATCTCGGCGGGAGGGAGACCCAGTACTTC	CASSADLGGRETQYF
TRBJ2-7	TRBD1	TRBV28	few	TGTGCCAGCAGTTTAAGTGGGACAGGGGGACTGGACGAGCAGTACTTC	CASSLSGTGGLDEQYF